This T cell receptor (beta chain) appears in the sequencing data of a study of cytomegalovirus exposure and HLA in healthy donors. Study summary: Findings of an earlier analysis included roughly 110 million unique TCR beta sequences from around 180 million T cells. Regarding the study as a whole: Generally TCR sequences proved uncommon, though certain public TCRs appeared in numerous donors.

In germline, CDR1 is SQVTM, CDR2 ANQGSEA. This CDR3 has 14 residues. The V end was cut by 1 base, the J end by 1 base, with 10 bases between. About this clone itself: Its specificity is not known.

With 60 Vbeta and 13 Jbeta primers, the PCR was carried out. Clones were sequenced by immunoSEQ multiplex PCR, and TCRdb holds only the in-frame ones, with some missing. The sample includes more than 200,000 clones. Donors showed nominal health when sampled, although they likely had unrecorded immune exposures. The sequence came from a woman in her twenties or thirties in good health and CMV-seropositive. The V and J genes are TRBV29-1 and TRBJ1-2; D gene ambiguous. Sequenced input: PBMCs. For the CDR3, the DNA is TGCAGCGTTGAAGCCCGGGGAAATAACTATGGCTACACCTTC. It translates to CSVEARGNNYGYTF.